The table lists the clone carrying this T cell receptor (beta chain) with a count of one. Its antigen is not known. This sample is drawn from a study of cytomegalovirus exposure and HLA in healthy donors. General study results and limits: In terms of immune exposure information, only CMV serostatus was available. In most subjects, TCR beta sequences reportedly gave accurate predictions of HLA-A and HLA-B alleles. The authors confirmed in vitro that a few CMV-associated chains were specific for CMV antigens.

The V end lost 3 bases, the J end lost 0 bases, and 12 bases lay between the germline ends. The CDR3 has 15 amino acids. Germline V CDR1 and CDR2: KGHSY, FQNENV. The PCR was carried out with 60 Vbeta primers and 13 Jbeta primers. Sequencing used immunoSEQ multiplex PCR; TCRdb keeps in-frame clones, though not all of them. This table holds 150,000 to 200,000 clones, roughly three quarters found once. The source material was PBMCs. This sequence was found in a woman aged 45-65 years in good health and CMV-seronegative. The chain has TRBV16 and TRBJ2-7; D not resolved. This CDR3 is CASSQSTVPSYEQYF. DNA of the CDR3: TGTGCCAGCAGCCAGAGCACGGTACCCTCCTACGAGCAGTACTTC.